The 28 T cell receptor beta chains below were found in one sample sequenced in a study of CD8 T cells in ankylosing spondylitis. One entry per CDR3 protein results from TCRdb running MiXCR on the 5' RACE reads. The table includes about 150,000 distinct CDR3 sequences, 30% to 40% detected once. Sequencing was done on a sample of synovial fluid, either unsorted or a sorted T cell fraction (not recorded which). Every receptor here comes from a male donor with ankylosing spondylitis.

J is TRBJ2-1 and V is TRBV27, with 12 bases aligning to TRBD2. This CDR3 has 16 residues. Germline assignment: CDR1 MNHEY and CDR2 SMNVEV (reference sequence). Losses at the gene ends were 4 bases for V and 4 bases for J; bases not matched to a gene: 5. The CDR3 DNA sequence: TGTGCCAGCAGTTCTGGACTAGCGGGAAGGTACAATGAGCAGTTCTTC. This encodes CASSSGLAGRYNEQFF.

This clonotype ranks as medium-sized. The chain couples TRBV20-1 to TRBJ1-4; TRBD1 agrees at 10 bases. The CDR3 runs 18 residues. CDR1 is DFQATT, CDR2 SNEGSKA, per germline (reference sequence). V lost 0 bases to trimming and J lost 7 bases; unmatched junction nucleotides: 14. The CDR3 region has the DNA TGCAGTGCTAGAGATCTCTTGGGACAGGGGCAATGGGGTGAAAAACTGTTTTTT. Residues: CSARDLLGQGQWGEKLFF.

The chain recombines TRBV5-1 with TRBJ2-3; 11 bases align to TRBD1. There are 16 residues in the CDR3. V dropped 4 bases and J dropped 2; count of bases not matched to a gene: 6. Per the germline V gene, CDR1 is SGHRS and CDR2 is YFSETQ. CDR3: CASSPGQGAITDTQYF. CDR3 nucleotides: TGCGCCAGCAGCCCCGGACAGGGGGCGATCACAGATACGCAGTATTTT.

This sequence joins TRBV12-3 or TRBV12-4 and TRBJ1-2; 7 nucleotides match TRBD1. V lost 3 bases, J lost 6 bases, and 7 bases stayed unmatched. The CDR3 covers 14 residues. The CDR3 bases are TGTGCCAGCAGTTTGAACAGGGGAATGGATGGCTACACCTTC. It yields the protein CASSLNRGMDGYTF.

This chain connects TRBV12-3 or TRBV12-4 to TRBJ2-2; TRBD1 is a possible D gene (6 bases). The CDR3 is made up of 13 amino acids. V was shortened by 4 bases and J by 5 bases, with 8 bases between the two germline ends. CDR3 DNA: TGTGCCAGCAGTTCCGGGACAACCGGGGAGCTGTTTTTT. Translating gives CASSSGTTGELFF.

The sample holds a few counts of this clonotype. The chain joins TRBV2 to TRBJ1-6; D unclear. Germline CDR1 reads SNHLY; CDR2 reads FYNNEI. With 5 bases removed from V and 8 bases from J, the gap between germline ends came to 10 bases. The CDR3 has 13 residues. The DNA for the CDR3 is TGTGCCAGCAGTTTGTCCTTTTATTCACCCCTCCACTTT. Translating it yields CASSLSFYSPLHF.

This clonotype was seen many times. The J gene is TRBJ1-5, the V gene TRBV15; D might be TRBD1 (6 bases). V lost 2 bases, J lost 2 bases, and 16 bases lay in between. Germline V gene data show CDR1 as LNHNV and CDR2 as YYDKDF (reference sequence). The CDR3 contains 17 residues. CDR3 sequence reads: CATSRPRGGVGNQPQHF. CDR3 nucleotide sequence: TGTGCCACCAGCAGACCCAGGGGAGGCGTTGGCAATCAGCCCCAGCATTTT.

The chain links TRBV20-1 to TRBJ1-4; a weak D match, TRBD1 (5 bases). Trimming cost V 2 bases and J 4 bases, with 14 bases left between them. CDR3 length equals 15 residues. Germline CDR1 reads DFQATT; CDR2 reads SNEGSKA (reference sequence). This CDR3 reads CSARRDGWSNEKLFF. The CDR3 DNA reads TGCAGTGCTAGACGGGACGGATGGAGTAATGAAAAACTGTTTTTT.

This chain joins TRBV28 and TRBJ2-5; possible D gene TRBD2, 5 bases. CDR1 MDHEN and CDR2 SYDVKM come from the germline V gene. V lost 1 base to trimming and J lost 13 bases, with 13 bases between them. This CDR3 has 12 residues. CDR3 DNA sequence: TGTGCCAGCAGTTTATTTCGGGGAAGTCGGTACTTC. Its translation: CASSLFRGSRYF.

The chain uses TRBV27 and TRBJ1-6; TRBD1 is a possible D gene (6 bases). The CDR3 has 15 residues. The germline V gene encodes CDR1 MNHEY and CDR2 SMNVEV (reference sequence). The V end lost 10 bases, the J end lost 4 bases, and 17 bases lay between the germline ends. Written as DNA, the CDR3 is TGTGCCACCGCTTCGGACAGCCCATATAATTCACCCCTCCACTTT. Amino acid sequence: CATASDSPYNSPLHF.

This chain connects TRBV20-1 to TRBJ1-5; the D is unclear. V gave up 1 base and J gave up 3 bases, with 7 bases separating them. The CDR3 contains 13 residues. Germline CDR1 is DFQATT and CDR2 is SNEGSKA (reference sequence). DNA for the CDR3: TGCAGTGCTAGAGGAGCGGACAATCAGCCCCAGCATTTT. It translates to CSARGADNQPQHF.

The chain joins TRBV20-1 to TRBJ1-2; D gene uncertain. This CDR3 comprises 17 residues. Germline V gene data show CDR1 as DFQATT and CDR2 as SNEGSKA (reference sequence). V lost 0 bases and J lost 2, with 19 bases in between. CDR3 coding DNA: TGCAGTGCTAGAGATCGGCCAATGTTGGTAGGAAACTATGGCTACACCTTC. This encodes CSARDRPMLVGNYGYTF.

This clonotype came up many times. This sequence joins TRBV12-3 or TRBV12-4 and TRBJ1-4, with a tentative D call TRBD1 (6 bases). The CDR3 is 13 amino acids. V dropped 1 base and J dropped 7 bases, with 7 bases sitting between them. This chain's CDR3 is CASSLGQAEKLFF. The CDR3 nucleotides read TGTGCCAGCAGTTTAGGACAGGCTGAAAAACTGTTTTTT.

This clonotype was seen a handful of times. V and J are TRBV5-1 and TRBJ1-5; 9 bases line up with TRBD1. Losses at the gene ends were 1 base for V and 4 bases for J; bases not matched to a gene: 3. Germline CDR1 and CDR2: SGHRS and YFSETQ. The CDR3 spans 15 residues. The CDR3 region has the DNA TGCGCCAGCAGCTTGACGACAGGGGGAAATCAGCCCCAGCATTTT. Its protein product is CASSLTTGGNQPQHF.

This clonotype has at least ten counts. The V gene is TRBV5-1, the J gene TRBJ1-1; D is unclear. V was shortened by 0 bases and J by 0 bases, with 6 bases between the two germline ends. Germline V CDR1 and CDR2: SGHRS, YFSETQ. This CDR3 is 14 amino acids long. The CDR3 reads CASSLGDMNTEAFF. In nucleotides, the CDR3 is TGCGCCAGCAGCTTGGGAGACATGAACACTGAAGCTTTCTTT.

The count of this clonotype is one. CDR3: CASSDSVRVAPSEQFF. DNA of the CDR3: TGTGCCAGCAGCGACTCCGTGAGGGTTGCCCCTAGTGAGCAGTTCTTC. V and J are TRBV7-3 and TRBJ2-1, with D perhaps TRBD2 (5 bases). Between the trimmed V and J ends, which lost 5 bases and 9 bases, there was a span of 23 bases. Germline V lookup: CDR1 SGHTA, CDR2 FQGTGA. The CDR3 is 16 amino acids.

The chain joins TRBV28 to TRBJ1-6; no reliable D call. CDR1 and CDR2 (germline): MDHEN, SYDVKM. The CDR3 is made up of 11 amino acids. V lost 4 bases and J lost 5, with 0 bases in between. CDR3 nucleotide sequence: TGTGCCAGCAGTTATAATTCACCCCTCCACTTT. Protein: CASSYNSPLHF.

The table lists this clonotype with many counts. DNA for the CDR3: TGTGCCAGCAGTTTAAGCCTAGCGGGAGGATTAGACGAGCAGTACTTC. Translating it yields CASSLSLAGGLDEQYF. The chain has TRBV28 and TRBJ2-7; 11 positions agree with TRBD2. Germline CDR1 is MDHEN and CDR2 is SYDVKM. The ends lost 2 bases at V and 5 bases at J; junction bases unmatched: 8. This CDR3 is 16 amino acids long. The variable domain in full, completed from reference TRBV28 and TRBJ2-7, reads DVKVTQSSRYLVKRTGEKVFLECVQDMDHENMFWYRQDPGLGLRLIYFSYDVKMKEKGDIPEGYSVSREKKERFSLILESASTNQTSMYLCASSLSLAGGLDEQYFGPGTRLTVT.

The CDR3 loop reads CASSLGTENSPLHF. CDR3 sequence (DNA): TGCGCCAGCAGCTTGGGGACGGAAAATTCACCCCTCCACTTT. The chain links TRBV5-1 to TRBJ1-6; D ambiguous. Germline CDR1 SGHRS, CDR2 YFSETQ. The CDR3 covers 14 residues. The V and J ends lost 0 bases and 7 bases respectively, with 8 bases between them.

This clonotype showed up just a few times. Being one base from a much bigger clone, this may be a read error. The chain has TRBV24-1 and TRBJ2-1; tentatively, D is TRBD1 (6 bases). V lost 7 bases and J lost 0, with 6 bases in between. The CDR3 loop spans 13 amino acids. CDR1 is KGHDR, CDR2 SFDVKD, per germline. The CDR3 sequence is CATRDSSYNEQFF. The CDR3 bases are TGTGCCACCAGGGACAGCTCCTACAATGAGCAGTTCTTC.

This chain uses TRBV18 with TRBJ2-5; the D is unclear. The CDR3 is 15 amino acids. The germline gives CDR1 KGHSH, CDR2 LQKENI. The ends were cut back, 3 bases at V and 4 bases at J, with 15 bases in the middle. In DNA, the CDR3 is TGTGCCAGCTCACCTCCAGAGAGTGTGGGAGAGACCCAGTACTTC. Translation: CASSPPESVGETQYF.

In its sample, this clonotype was seen a few times. V and J are TRBV20-1 and TRBJ2-3; D is possibly TRBD2 (5 bases). Germline lookup yields CDR1 DFQATT and CDR2 SNEGSKA (reference sequence). This CDR3 contains 14 residues. Trimming removed 6 bases from V and 2 bases from J, with 15 bases in between. In DNA, the CDR3 is TGCAGTGCGGTGAGGGCGGGTATCACAGATACGCAGTATTTT. Its protein is CSAVRAGITDTQYF.

This clonotype has just a few counts. This chain links TRBV7-7 with TRBJ2-5; either TRBD1 or TRBD2 may supply D (6 bases each). CDR1 is SSHAT and CDR2 is FNYEAQ in the germline V gene (reference sequence). Trimming shortened V by 3 bases and J by 3 bases, and 8 bases separated the two germline ends. CDR3 length: 13 residues. The CDR3 sequence is CASSLRGEETQYF. CDR3 DNA sequence: TGTGCCAGCAGCTTGAGGGGGGAAGAGACCCAGTACTTC.

V usage is TRBV5-1 and J usage is TRBJ2-2, with 7 bases identical to TRBD1. Germline V CDR1 and CDR2: SGHRS, YFSETQ. This CDR3 is built from 15 residues. V trimming: 4 bases; J trimming: 1 base; junction bases outside the gene matches: 4. The CDR3 sequence is CASSTDRVNTGELFF. The CDR3 DNA is TGCGCCAGCAGCACCGACAGGGTGAACACCGGGGAGCTGTTTTTT.

Written as DNA, the CDR3 is TGTGCCAGCAGCTTATCCCTAGCGGGACGAACCGGGGAGCTGTTTTTT. Translating gives CASSLSLAGRTGELFF. The genes are TRBV11-2 and TRBJ2-2, with 9 bases lining up with TRBD2. J gave up 5 bases and V 2 bases, and 6 bases lay outside the gene matches. CDR1 and CDR2 from the germline V gene are SGHAT and FQNNGV. This CDR3 contains 16 residues.

In this sample, this clonotype turned up a few times. V usage is TRBV3-1 and J usage is TRBJ1-1, with D unresolved. This CDR3 region has 12 residues. The germline V and J ends were trimmed by 1 base and 6 bases, with 6 bases remaining between them. Germline loops: CDR1 LGHDT, CDR2 YNNKEL (reference sequence). The CDR3 DNA is TGTGCCAGCAGCCAAGCGGCAGCTGAAGCTTTCTTT. It is translated as CASSQAAAEAFF.

This sequence joins TRBV5-1 and TRBJ2-7, with TRBD1 matching 8 bases. The CDR3 runs 15 residues. V lost 0 bases to trimming and J lost 7 bases; unmatched junction nucleotides: 9. CDR1 is SGHRS and CDR2 is YFSETQ in the germline V gene. CDR3 protein: CASSLGVQGAEEQYF. CDR3 nucleotides: TGCGCCAGCAGCTTGGGGGTCCAGGGGGCGGAGGAGCAGTACTTC.

This clonotype was detected ten times or more. This chain joins TRBV9 and TRBJ2-2, with TRBD2 matching 7 bases. Germline CDR1 reads SGDLS; CDR2 reads YYNGEE. This CDR3 contains 14 residues. With 3 bases clipped from V and 6 bases from J, the junction kept 5 bases outside the gene matches. The DNA for the CDR3 is TGTGCCAGCAGCGCGGGACTATCGTCCGGGGAGCTGTTTTTT. Its translation: CASSAGLSSGELFF. The whole variable domain, remainder taken from reference TRBV9 and TRBJ2-2, is DSGVTQTPKHLITATGQRVTLRCSPRSGDLSVYWYQQSLDQGLQFLIQYYNGEERAKGNILERFSAQQFPDLHSELNLSSLELGDSALYFCASSAGLSSGELFFGEGSRLTVL.